The present T cell receptor (beta chain) was sequenced within a study of blood T cell repertoires in COVID-19. About the research overall: The study drew acute and convalescent COVID-19 samples from the United States, Italy and Spain. Sources were T cells, B-cell-depleted T cells, or PBMCs; the material itself was cDNA or gDNA.

Generated by immunoSEQ multiplex PCR, the TCRdb table keeps only in-frame clones and is missing some. Of about 20,000 clones in the sample, 79% were seen once. This CDR3 is 14 amino acids long. J lost 5 bases, V lost 6 bases, and 8 bases had no gene match. Germline values: CDR1 SGHTA, CDR2 FQGNSA. The clonotype originates from an elderly man with acute or convalescent COVID-19. Source material: peripheral blood. The chain couples TRBV7-2 to TRBJ2-5, with TRBD1 matching 8 bases. Here the CDR3 DNA reads TGTGCCAGCAGACCAGGGGGCGTAGTGGAGACCCAGTACTTC. This sequence encodes CASRPGGVVETQYF.